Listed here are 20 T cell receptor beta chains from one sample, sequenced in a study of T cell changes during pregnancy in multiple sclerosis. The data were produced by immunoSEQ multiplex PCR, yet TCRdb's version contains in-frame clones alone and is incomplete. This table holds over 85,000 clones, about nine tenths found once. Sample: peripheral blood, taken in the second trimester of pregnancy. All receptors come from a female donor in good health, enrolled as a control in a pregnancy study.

CDR3 protein: CASSLNSGNTIYF. CDR3 coding DNA: TGTGCCAGCAGCTTGAACAGTGGAAACACCATATATTTT. This chain uses TRBV7-9 with TRBJ1-3, with D unclear. V shed 3 bases and J shed 3 bases, with 6 bases lying between them. The CDR3 is 13 amino acids. Germline CDR1 reads SEHNR; CDR2 reads FQNEAQ (reference sequence). Complete variable domain (other parts from reference TRBV7-9 and TRBJ1-3): DTGVSQNPRHKITKRGQNVTFRCDPISEHNRLYWYRQTLGQGPEFLTYFQNEAQLEKSRLLSDRFSAERPKGSFSTLEIQRTEQGDSAMYLCASSLNSGNTIYFGEGSWLTVV.

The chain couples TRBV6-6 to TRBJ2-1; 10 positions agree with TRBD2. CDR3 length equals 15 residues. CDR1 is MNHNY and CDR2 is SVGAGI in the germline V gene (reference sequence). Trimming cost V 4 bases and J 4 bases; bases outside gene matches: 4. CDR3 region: CASSFLAGAYNEQFF. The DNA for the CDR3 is TGTGCCAGCAGTTTTCTAGCGGGGGCATACAATGAGCAGTTCTTC.

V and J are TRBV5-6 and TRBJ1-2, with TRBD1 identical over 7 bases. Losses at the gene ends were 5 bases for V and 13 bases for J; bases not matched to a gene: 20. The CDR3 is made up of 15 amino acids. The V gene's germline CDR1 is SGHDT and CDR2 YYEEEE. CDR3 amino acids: CASRLGTAYNGKGTF. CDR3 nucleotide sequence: TGTGCCAGCAGACTCGGGACAGCCTACAATGGGAAGGGCACCTTC.

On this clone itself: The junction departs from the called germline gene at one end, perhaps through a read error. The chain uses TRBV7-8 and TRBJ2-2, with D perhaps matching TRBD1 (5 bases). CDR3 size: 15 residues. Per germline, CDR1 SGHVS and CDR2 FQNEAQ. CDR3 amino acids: CASSYSPGNPGELFF. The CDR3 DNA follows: TGTGCCAGCAGTTACTCCCCAGGGAACCCCGGGGAGCTGTTTTTT.

CDR3 residues: CASSPPEGSNQPQHF. The CDR3 coding sequence is TGTGCCAGCTCACCACCGGAGGGGAGCAATCAGCCCCAGCATTTT. J is TRBJ1-5 and V is TRBV18; possible D gene TRBD1, 5 bases. The germline V gene encodes CDR1 KGHSH and CDR2 LQKENI. CDR3 length: 15 residues. Between the trimmed V and J ends, which lost 0 bases and 1 base, there was a span of 7 bases.

CDR3 in DNA: TGTGCCAGCAGTGAAGCGACAGGGACTTATGGCTACACCTTC. It specifies CASSEATGTYGYTF. This chain links TRBV2 with TRBJ1-2; 7 bases map to TRBD1. J was trimmed by 5 bases and V by 0 bases; bases with no gene match: 3. Germline V gives CDR1 SNHLY, CDR2 FYNNEI. The CDR3 is made up of 14 amino acids.

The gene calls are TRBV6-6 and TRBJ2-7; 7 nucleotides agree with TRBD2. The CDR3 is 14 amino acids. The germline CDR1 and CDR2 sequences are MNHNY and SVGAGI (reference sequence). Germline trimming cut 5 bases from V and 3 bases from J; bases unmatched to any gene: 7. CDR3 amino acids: CASSPGLGLYEQYF. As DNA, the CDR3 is TGTGCCAGCAGTCCCGGACTAGGACTCTACGAGCAGTACTTC.

CDR3 nucleotide sequence: TGTGCCAGCTCACCAGGTCGGACAGATAACTATGGCTACACCTTC. Protein product: CASSPGRTDNYGYTF. The chain is built from TRBV18 and TRBJ1-2, with D possibly being TRBD1 (6 bases). The CDR3 has 15 amino acids. V lost 2 bases and J 1 base, leaving 11 bases between the germline ends. Germline V gene data show CDR1 as KGHSH and CDR2 as LQKENI.

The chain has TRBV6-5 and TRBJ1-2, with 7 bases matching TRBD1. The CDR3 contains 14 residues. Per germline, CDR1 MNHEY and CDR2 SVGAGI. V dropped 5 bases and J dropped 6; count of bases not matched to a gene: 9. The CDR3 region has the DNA TGTGCCAGCAGTCCTCCTGGGACAGAGCATGGCTACACCTTC. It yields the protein CASSPPGTEHGYTF.

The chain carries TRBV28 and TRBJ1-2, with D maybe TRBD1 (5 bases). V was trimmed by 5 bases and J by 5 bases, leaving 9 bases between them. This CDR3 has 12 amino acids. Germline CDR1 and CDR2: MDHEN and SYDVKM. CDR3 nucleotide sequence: TGTGCCAGCAGTCCCCGGACATATGGCTACACCTTC. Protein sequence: CASSPRTYGYTF.

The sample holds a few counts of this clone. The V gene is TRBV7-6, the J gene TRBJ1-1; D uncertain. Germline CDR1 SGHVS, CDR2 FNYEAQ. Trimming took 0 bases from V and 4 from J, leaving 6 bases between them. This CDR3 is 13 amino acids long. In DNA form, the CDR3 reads TGTGCCAGCAGCTTAGCCGGGGTCACTGAAGCTTTCTTT. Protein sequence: CASSLAGVTEAFF.

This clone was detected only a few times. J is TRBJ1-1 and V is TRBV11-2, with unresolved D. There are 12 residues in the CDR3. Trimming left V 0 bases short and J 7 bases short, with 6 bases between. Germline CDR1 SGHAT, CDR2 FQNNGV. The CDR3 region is CASSLDEFEAFF. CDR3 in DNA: TGTGCCAGCAGCTTAGATGAGTTTGAAGCTTTCTTT.

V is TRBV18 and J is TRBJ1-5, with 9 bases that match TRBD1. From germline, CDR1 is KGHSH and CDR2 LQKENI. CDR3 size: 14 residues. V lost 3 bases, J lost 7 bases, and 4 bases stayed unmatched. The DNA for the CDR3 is TGTGCCAGCTCACCTGGGACAGGGAGGCAGCCCCAGCATTTT. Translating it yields CASSPGTGRQPQHF.

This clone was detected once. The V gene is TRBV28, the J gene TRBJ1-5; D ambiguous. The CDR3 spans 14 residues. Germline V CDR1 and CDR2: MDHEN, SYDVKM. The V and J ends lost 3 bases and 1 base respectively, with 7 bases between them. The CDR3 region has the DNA TGTGCCAGCAGTTTCCTATACAGCAATCAGCCCCAGCATTTT. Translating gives CASSFLYSNQPQHF.

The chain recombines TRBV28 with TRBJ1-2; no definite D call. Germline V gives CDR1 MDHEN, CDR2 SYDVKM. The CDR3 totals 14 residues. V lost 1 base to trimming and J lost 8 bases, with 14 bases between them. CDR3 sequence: CASSLSPRRGGYTF. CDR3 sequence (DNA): TGTGCCAGCAGTTTATCTCCCCGACGGGGAGGCTACACCTTC.

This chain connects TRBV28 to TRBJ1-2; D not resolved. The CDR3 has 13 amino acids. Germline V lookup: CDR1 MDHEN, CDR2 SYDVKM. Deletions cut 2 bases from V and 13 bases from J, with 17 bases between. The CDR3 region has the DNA TGTGCCAGCAGTTTAGTAGCAACGAGGGTCCCCACCTTC. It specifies CASSLVATRVPTF.

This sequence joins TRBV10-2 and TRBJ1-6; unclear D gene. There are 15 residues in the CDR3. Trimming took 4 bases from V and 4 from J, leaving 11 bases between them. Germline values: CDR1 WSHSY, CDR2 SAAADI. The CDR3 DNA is TGCGCCAGCAGTGTGCAGGCACCTTATAATTCACCCCTCCACTTT. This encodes CASSVQAPYNSPLHF.

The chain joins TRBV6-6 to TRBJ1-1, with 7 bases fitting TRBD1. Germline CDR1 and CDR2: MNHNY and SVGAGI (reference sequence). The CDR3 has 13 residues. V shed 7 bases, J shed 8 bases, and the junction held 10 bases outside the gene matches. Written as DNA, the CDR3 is TGTGCCAGCACGGGGCAGGGGGTTTACGAAGCTTTCTTT. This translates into CASTGQGVYEAFF.

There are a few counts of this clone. The CDR3 nucleotides read TGTGCCAGCAGCACCACGGACGAGCAGTACTTC. Residues: CASSTTDEQYF. The chain employs TRBV5-6 and TRBJ2-7, with no clear D. The V and J ends lost 4 bases and 5 bases respectively, with 7 bases between them. The CDR3 sequence is 11 residues long. CDR1 SGHDT and CDR2 YYEEEE come from the germline V gene. The variable domain in full, completed from reference TRBV5-6 and TRBJ2-7, reads DAGVTQSPTHLIKTRGQQVTLRCSPKSGHDTVSWYQQALGQGPQFIFQYYEEEERQRGNFPDRFSGHQFPNYSSELNVNALLLGDSALYLCASSTTDEQYFGPGTRLTVT.

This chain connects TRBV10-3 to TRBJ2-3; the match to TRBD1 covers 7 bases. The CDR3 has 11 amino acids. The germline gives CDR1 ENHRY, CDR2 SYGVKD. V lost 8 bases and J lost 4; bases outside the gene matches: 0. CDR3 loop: CAIGTADTQYF. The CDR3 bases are TGTGCCATCGGGACAGCAGATACGCAGTATTTT.